Listed here are 6 T cell receptor beta chains from one sample, sequenced in a study of shared clonotypes between healthy human individuals. Clones were sequenced by immunoSEQ multiplex PCR, and TCRdb holds only the in-frame ones, with some missing. Altogether approximately 2,000,000 clones are present, about 90% being singletons, with the ten largest covering around 0.35%. Sample: naive CD4+ T cells from PBMCs. The subset: CD45RA+ positively selected. Receptor source: a man between 18 and 35 years old in good health. Some clones in this sample may be carry-over from other donors' samples.

J is TRBJ1-6 and V is TRBV7-3; D remains unclear. This CDR3 contains 19 residues. CDR1 SGHTA and CDR2 FQGTGA come from the germline V gene. The ends were cut back, 10 bases at V and 5 bases at J, with 30 bases in the middle. The CDR3 coding sequence is TGTGCCAACGAGCTCCCCGTGTGTGTGGCGGCGCGACATAATTCACCCCTCCACTTT. Translating it yields CANELPVCVAARHNSPLHF.

V and J are TRBV5-6 and TRBJ1-2; a weak D match, TRBD1 (5 bases). V was clipped by 4 bases and J by 4 bases, with 20 bases between them. This CDR3 has 16 residues. Germline V gene sequence: CDR1 SGHDT, CDR2 YYEEEE. DNA for the CDR3: TGTGCCAGCAGCATGTATAAAAGGACACCTGGCTATGGCTACACCTTC. It specifies CASSMYKRTPGYGYTF.

This sequence joins TRBV2 and TRBJ2-6; tentative D call: TRBD2 (5 bases). The CDR3 length is 14 residues. Germline-derived CDR1 and CDR2 are SNHLY and FYNNEI. V was clipped by 7 bases and J by 0 bases, with 7 bases between them. The CDR3: CASTRVSGANVLTF. The CDR3 nucleotides are TGTGCCAGCACGAGGGTCTCTGGGGCCAACGTCCTGACTTTC.

The chain joins TRBV28 to TRBJ1-2; no reliable D call. Trimming cost V 2 bases and J 7 bases, with 8 bases left between them. The CDR3 has 12 residues. Germline values: CDR1 MDHEN, CDR2 SYDVKM. The chain's CDR3 is CASSLVFSGYTF. The CDR3 DNA is TGTGCCAGCAGTTTAGTTTTTTCTGGCTACACCTTC.

The gene calls are TRBV5-1 and TRBJ2-5, with TRBD2 matching 7 bases. Unmatched junction bases numbered 10, after V lost 0 bases and J lost 5 bases. The CDR3 has 16 residues. The germline V gene encodes CDR1 SGHRS and CDR2 YFSETQ. CDR3 loop: CASSLVLAAAGETQYF. As DNA, the CDR3 is TGCGCCAGCAGCTTGGTCCTAGCGGCGGCAGGGGAGACCCAGTACTTC.

The V and J genes are TRBV2 and TRBJ1-2; 8 bases agree with TRBD1. Germline V gene data show CDR1 as SNHLY and CDR2 as FYNNEI. The ends lost 6 bases at V and 7 bases at J; junction bases unmatched: 4. This CDR3 has 12 amino acids. The CDR3 sequence is CASRDRAGGYTF. CDR3 nucleotides: TGTGCCAGCAGGGACAGGGCTGGTGGCTACACCTTC.